This passage covers 18 T cell receptor beta chains from one sample sequenced in a study of cytomegalovirus exposure and HLA in healthy donors (dated 2017 in TCRdb). The library was prepared using the immunoSEQ multiplex PCR assay. For the multiplex PCR, a mixture combining 60 forward primers for TCR Vbeta segments and 13 reverse primers for TCR Jbeta segments was used. Sourced from immuneACCESS, this table was stored by TCRdb with only in-frame sequences that have V and J called. A share of the clones is absent; for the studies checked, an unresolved V gene accounts for under half, and the remainder has no known explanation. The sample yields approximately 150,000 clones; 73% were counted once. The leading ten clones occupy 1.5% to 2% of the sample. Sequenced input: PBMCs. The receptor source for this set is a woman aged 18-35 years in good health and CMV-seronegative.

This chain uses TRBV7-2 with TRBJ2-2, with D perhaps matching TRBD1 (5 bases). The CDR3 loop spans 14 amino acids. In germline, CDR1 is SGHTA, CDR2 FQGNSA. V gave up 6 bases and J gave up 4 bases, with 12 bases separating them. The CDR3 region has the DNA TGTGCCAGCAGTGGGGCAGGCCGCACCGGGGAGCTGTTTTTT. Translation: CASSGAGRTGELFF.

The V gene is TRBV21-1, the J gene TRBJ2-7; the listed D gene, TRBD2, was not tested against the DNA. TRBV21-1 is assigned pseudogene status. The CDR3 has 19 amino acids. The CDR3 nucleotides are TGTGCCAGCAGTACCCTCGGGTTAGCGGGAGTCTCTGATTCCTACGAGCAGTACGTC. Protein sequence: CASSTLGLAGVSDSYEQYV.

The J gene is TRBJ1-2, the V gene TRBV9; possibly TRBD1 for D (5 bases). The CDR3 has 15 amino acids. Looked up from germline, CDR1 is SGDLS and CDR2 is YYNGEE. Trimming pared 0 bases from V and 4 bases from J, leaving 13 bases between. The CDR3 reads CASSVEGTSVYGYTF. The CDR3 DNA is TGTGCCAGCAGCGTAGAGGGGACTTCTGTCTATGGCTACACCTTC.

This chain connects TRBV7-8 to TRBJ2-1, with a possible D match to TRBD1 (7 bases). Trimming removed 5 bases at V and 6 bases at J, with 17 bases between. The V gene's germline CDR1 is SGHVS and CDR2 FQNEAQ. CDR3 length: 15 residues. The CDR3, as DNA: TGTGCCAGCAGCGCAGGGGGGCGCGTCAGCAATGAGCAGTTCTTC. It translates to CASSAGGRVSNEQFF. Variable domain in full (rest from reference TRBV7-8 and TRBJ2-1): GAGVSQSPRYKVAKRGQDVALRCDPISGHVSLFWYQQALGQGPEFLTYFQNEAQLDKSGLPSDRFFAERPEGSVSTLKIQRTQQEDSAVYLCASSAGGRVSNEQFFGPGTRLTVL.

CDR3 amino acids: CASRRQGSGELFF. Here the CDR3 DNA reads TGCGCCAGCAGACGACAGGGGTCCGGGGAGCTGTTTTTT. V gene TRBV10-1 combines with J gene TRBJ2-2; 8 bases fit TRBD1. The CDR3 runs to 13 residues. V lost 6 bases, J lost 6 bases, and 3 bases stayed unmatched. In germline, CDR1 is WNHNN, CDR2 SYGVQD (reference sequence).

The gene calls are TRBV7-8 and TRBJ1-6, with D possibly matching TRBD1 (6 bases). The CDR3 spans 16 residues. Trimming cost V 2 bases and J 7 bases, with 15 bases left between them. The germline gives CDR1 SGHVS, CDR2 FQNEAQ. CDR3 residues: CASSLWGPLENSPLHF. The CDR3 DNA reads as TGTGCCAGCAGCTTATGGGGGCCCTTAGAGAATTCACCCCTCCACTTT.

The rearrangement joins TRBV19 to TRBJ1-1; 7 nucleotides match TRBD1. CDR1 is LNHDA and CDR2 is SQIVND in the germline V gene (reference sequence). With 6 bases clipped from V and 0 bases from J, the junction kept 7 bases outside the gene matches. This CDR3 has 15 amino acids. The CDR3 protein is CASRQGIGVNTEAFF. The CDR3 DNA reads as TGTGCCAGTAGACAGGGGATCGGGGTGAACACTGAAGCTTTCTTT.

V usage is TRBV7-9 and J usage is TRBJ1-4, with 7 nucleotides matching TRBD1. Germline CDR1 reads SEHNR; CDR2 reads FQNEAQ (reference sequence). There are 14 residues in the CDR3. V shed 1 base and J 6 bases; nucleotides not matched to a gene: 2. The CDR3 DNA reads as TGTGCCAGCAGCTTAGGGCAGGGGGATGAAAAACTGTTTTTT. This gives the protein CASSLGQGDEKLFF.

This chain joins TRBV19 and TRBJ1-5; 8 nucleotides agree with TRBD1. The V gene end was trimmed by 3 bases and the J gene end by 6 bases; junction bases not matched to a gene: 7. The germline CDR1 and CDR2 sequences are LNHDA and SQIVND (reference sequence). The CDR3 has 15 amino acids. The CDR3 sequence is CASSMNRGVSQPQHF. CDR3 in DNA: TGTGCCAGTAGTATGAACAGGGGGGTGAGTCAGCCCCAGCATTTT.

This chain connects TRBV6-6 to TRBJ2-7; weak D call: TRBD1 (6 bases). V lost 5 bases, J lost 2 bases, and 16 bases lay in between. The CDR3 is 15 amino acids. CDR1 MNHNY and CDR2 SVGAGI come from the germline V gene (reference sequence). The chain's CDR3 is CASSKGSDSTYEQYF. The CDR3 DNA reads as TGTGCCAGCAGTAAGGGCTCGGACAGTACCTACGAGCAGTACTTC.

This clone has just a few counts. This chain's CDR3 is CASSQDSVDQPQHF. DNA of the CDR3: TGCGCCAGCAGCCAAGACTCGGTGGATCAGCCCCAGCATTTT. The rearrangement uses TRBV4-1 and TRBJ1-5; D is uncertain. Germline assignment: CDR1 MGHRA and CDR2 YSYEKL. The CDR3 runs to 14 residues. Deletions cut 0 bases from V and 5 bases from J, with 8 bases between.

The rearrangement joins TRBV5-6 to TRBJ2-3; 11 bases line up with TRBD2. The CDR3 totals 17 residues. Germline trimming cut 5 bases from V and 2 bases from J; bases unmatched to any gene: 10. Germline values: CDR1 SGHDT, CDR2 YYEEEE. CDR3 sequence reads: CASSEDPGLADTDTQYF. DNA for the CDR3: TGTGCCAGCAGTGAAGACCCGGGACTAGCGGACACAGATACGCAGTATTTT.

Points on this clone: Other DNA sequences in this specimen translate into the identical CDR3. The CDR3, as DNA: TGTGCCAGCAGCGTAGAACAGCATGGCTACACCTTC. This encodes CASSVEQHGYTF. V is TRBV9 and J is TRBJ1-2, with D unclear. With 0 bases removed from V and 6 bases from J, the gap between germline ends came to 6 bases. The V gene's germline CDR1 is SGDLS and CDR2 YYNGEE. The CDR3 contains 12 residues.

This clone appeared a single time. This chain connects TRBV10-2 to TRBJ2-1; 9 bases are shared with TRBD1. Trimming at V came to 2 bases and at J to 7 bases, leaving 9 bases not matched to a gene. Per the germline V gene, CDR1 is WSHSY and CDR2 is SAAADI. This CDR3 has 16 amino acids. CDR3 nucleotide sequence: TGCGCCAGCAGTGAGAACAGGGGGCTTTTCAATAATGAGCAGTTCTTC. Protein product: CASSENRGLFNNEQFF.

As to this clone: The sample has other DNA sequences that encode this CDR3 too. The V gene is TRBV9, the J gene TRBJ2-2; the match to TRBD1 covers 7 bases. Trimming cost V 4 bases and J 8 bases; bases outside gene matches: 11. Germline V gives CDR1 SGDLS, CDR2 YYNGEE. The CDR3 has 15 amino acids. CDR3 sequence: CASSSQGQGRGELFF. CDR3 DNA: TGTGCCAGCAGCTCACAGGGGCAGGGGAGAGGGGAGCTGTTTTTT.

V gene TRBV6-5 combines with J gene TRBJ2-5; 10 bases are shared with TRBD2. The ends lost 0 bases at V and 7 bases at J; junction bases unmatched: 8. In germline, CDR1 is MNHEY, CDR2 SVGAGI. The CDR3 contains 16 residues. CDR3 sequence (DNA): TGTGCCAGCAGTTACTCGATAGGGACTAGCGAGGGGACCCAGTACTTC. It translates to CASSYSIGTSEGTQYF.

The sample holds one count of this clone. V and J are TRBV25-1 and TRBJ2-5, with a tentative D call TRBD2 (5 bases). V was trimmed by 6 bases and J by 6 bases, leaving 14 bases between them. Germline CDR1 and CDR2: MGHDK and SYGVNS. The CDR3 contains 13 residues. CDR3 amino acids: CASSLPGGQTQYF. The CDR3 DNA reads as TGTGCCAGCAGCCTCCCAGGAGGTCAGACCCAGTACTTC.

The J gene is TRBJ1-1, the V gene TRBV18; possibly TRBD1 for D (5 bases). The CDR3 has 14 residues. V lost 1 base, J lost 4 bases, and 10 bases lay in between. From germline, CDR1 is KGHSH and CDR2 LQKENI. DNA of the CDR3: TGTGCCAGCTCACCACAGGGCGGGGGCACTGAAGCTTTCTTT. Its protein product is CASSPQGGGTEAFF.